This TCR beta chain emerged from a study of T cell responses to AZD1222 COVID-19 vaccine. Study details: Pooling covered second doses at about 4 or about 12 weeks.

TCRdb keeps only in-frame clones here, not all; method: immunoSEQ multiplex PCR. The sample lists 110,000 to 150,000 clones; about 90% were seen once. The V end was cut by 5 bases, the J end by 4 bases, with 25 bases between. The V gene's germline CDR1 is MNHEY and CDR2 SVGEGT. The CDR3 length is 18 residues. General study findings and limits: None of the repertoires were sampled until the peak T cell response had passed. Clonal diversity was possibly underestimated, and white British individuals and females predominated among donors. Close to half of spike-specific TCRs reportedly recognize unmutated variant regions.

Note on this clone: Its antigen is unidentified.

The sequenced sample was peripheral blood, obtained on day 0 of AZD1222 vaccination. The chain carries TRBV6-2 or TRBV6-3 and TRBJ2-3, with D uncertain. This sequence originates from an adult in good health. For the CDR3, the DNA is TGTGCCAGCAGTAAGCGCCTGACCCCGTCATTGGAGCCAGATACGCAGTATTTT. Encoded protein: CASSKRLTPSLEPDTQYF.